Listed below are T cell receptor beta chains from one sample, sequenced in a study of blood T cell repertoires in COVID-19. The table came from immunoSEQ multiplex PCR; TCRdb's copy has only in-frame clones and leaves some out. The sample lists 110,000 or so clones; approximately 87% were seen once. The sequenced material came from peripheral blood. Receptors originate from a woman aged 45-60 years with acute or convalescent COVID-19. CDR3s leave out the opening cysteine and the closing phenylalanine or tryptophan.

v_call cdr3_aa
TRBV10-3 AIRDRGPEAF
TRBV7-2 ASSLARGTLYEQY
TRBV11-3 ASSLTLNTEAF
TRBV6-2/TRBV6-3 ASSYGGEQY
TRBV21-1 ASSKVSSGAF
TRBV6-2/TRBV6-3 ASSLSTDRRNTEAF
TRBV29-1 SVPRGTEAF
TRBV18 ASSPPSSTEAF
TRBV29-1 SVGVFAGVMNTGELF
TRBV30 AWSEQGSRGGYT
TRBV2 ASSKDWGHNYGYT
TRBV3-1/TRBV3-2 ASSQLSGNTEAF
TRBV7-2 ASSPGGSNQPQH
TRBV11-2 ASSLTAETQY
TRBV4-1 ASSQGTEGPNTEAF
TRBV10-3 AISESMGQGVDEKLF
TRBV27 ASKGDVSAYEQY
TRBV4-1 ASSQVGGKISGNTIY
TRBV7-2 ASSLQNNNSPLH
TRBV5-6 ASSLPQTSTNEKLF
TRBV5-1 ASTTSGRAGPKETQY
TRBV5-4 ATRPGGIQEAQY
TRBV7-3 ASSRTGQGYSPLH
TRBV11-2 ASSLVGHHYGYT
TRBV7-2 ASSAQGFNQPQH
TRBV19 ASSRTGENSPLH
TRBV3-1/TRBV3-2 ASSPLGETQY